Shown below are 9 T cell receptor beta chains from a single sample sequenced in a study of metastatic and nonmetastatic thyroid tumors. Prior to thyroid surgery, none of the patients had received any treatment. TCRdb re-called clones from the PCR reads using MiXCR. The data hold about 19,000 clones, with 34% observed a single time. Sequenced input: tumor tissue. Source of these receptors: a male donor with papillary thyroid cancer or a benign thyroid nodule (not recorded which). Some clones in this sample may be carry-over from other donors' samples.

The chain couples TRBV20-1 to TRBJ2-3; D assignment may be TRBD1 or TRBD2 (5 bases each). This CDR3 spans 14 amino acids. Germline V gives CDR1 DFQATT, CDR2 SNEGSKA (reference sequence). With 6 bases removed from V and 0 bases from J, the gap between germline ends came to 13 bases. The CDR3, as DNA: TGCAGTGCCGGTGCGTGGGACAGCACAGATACGCAGTATTTT. Its translation is CSAGAWDSTDTQYF.

About this clone itself: A junction boundary mismatches the germline segment, possibly from a read error. V and J are TRBV19 and TRBJ1-3; no firm D call. This CDR3 comprises 12 residues. CDR1 LNHDA and CDR2 SQIVND come from the germline V gene (reference sequence). The CDR3 DNA reads as TGTGCCAGTAGTAGTGGCCGGACTAGCGGGAGGTTT. Its translation: CASSSGRTSGRF.

The chain joins TRBV6-5 to TRBJ2-1, with 7 bases identical to TRBD2. Germline lookup yields CDR1 MNHEY and CDR2 SVGAGI. J gave up 12 bases and V 6 bases, and 17 bases lay outside the gene matches. The CDR3 is 15 residues long. This CDR3 is CASSSTTSWRHVQFF. In DNA, the CDR3 is TGTGCCAGCAGCTCCACGACTAGCTGGAGGCATGTGCAGTTCTTC.

This chain joins TRBV4-1 and TRBJ2-1, with D possibly being TRBD2 (5 bases). The germline V and J ends were trimmed by 1 base and 4 bases, with 14 bases remaining between them. This CDR3 comprises 16 residues. Germline V gene data show CDR1 as MGHRA and CDR2 as YSYEKL. CDR3 bases: TGCGCCAGCAGCCAAGTAAGGCTAGCCGTATACAATGAGCAGTTCTTC. It encodes CASSQVRLAVYNEQFF.

The J gene is TRBJ2-7, the V gene TRBV12-5; D uncertain. The CDR3 covers 16 residues. From germline, CDR1 is LGHNT and CDR2 FRNRAP. The V end lost 3 bases, the J end lost 3 bases, and 18 bases lay between the germline ends. The chain's CDR3 is CASGFWTPRNYYEQYF. CDR3 sequence (DNA): TGTGCTAGTGGTTTTTGGACCCCAAGAAACTACTACGAGCAGTACTTC.

This clone was recorded once. V gene TRBV11-2 combines with J gene TRBJ2-7; 13 bases fit TRBD2. Germline trimming cut 1 base from V and 6 bases from J; bases unmatched to any gene: 3. Germline V gene sequence: CDR1 SGHAT, CDR2 FQNNGV. The length of the CDR3 is 15 residues. The CDR3 spells CASSLGLAGGSEQYF. For the CDR3, the DNA is TGTGCCAGCAGCTTAGGACTAGCGGGGGGTAGCGAGCAGTACTTC.

This clone has ten or more counts. The chain carries TRBV5-1 and TRBJ2-6; no reliable D call. The CDR3 length is 15 residues. Looked up from germline, CDR1 is SGHRS and CDR2 is YFSETQ. V was pared by 6 bases and J by 0 bases, with 10 bases between. CDR3 DNA sequence: TGCGCCAGCACAGACGCGAGCTCTGGGGCCAACGTCCTGACTTTC. Its translation is CASTDASSGANVLTF.

The V gene is TRBV28, the J gene TRBJ2-7; D is undetermined. Trimming pared 4 bases from V and 2 bases from J, leaving 6 bases between. CDR1 MDHEN and CDR2 SYDVKM come from the germline V gene. The CDR3 is made up of 12 amino acids. The CDR3 nucleotides are TGTGCCAGCAGTTCGACCACCTACGAGCAGTACTTC. Residues: CASSSTTYEQYF.

The chain is built from TRBV18 and TRBJ1-2; D call uncertain. CDR1 KGHSH and CDR2 LQKENI come from the germline V gene. There are 17 residues in the CDR3. V shed 3 bases and J shed 1 base, with 18 bases lying between them. The CDR3 DNA follows: TGTGCCAGCTCACCGGGAGCAGGTCCCCGGCTTAACTATGGCTACACCTTC. This gives the protein CASSPGAGPRLNYGYTF. The full variable domain, its missing parts supplied by reference TRBV18 and TRBJ1-2, is NAGVMQNPRHLVRRRGQEARLRCSPMKGHSHVYWYRQLPEEGLKFMVYLQKENIIDESGMPKERFSAEFPKEGPSILRIQQVVRGDSAAYFCASSPGAGPRLNYGYTFGSGTRLTVV.